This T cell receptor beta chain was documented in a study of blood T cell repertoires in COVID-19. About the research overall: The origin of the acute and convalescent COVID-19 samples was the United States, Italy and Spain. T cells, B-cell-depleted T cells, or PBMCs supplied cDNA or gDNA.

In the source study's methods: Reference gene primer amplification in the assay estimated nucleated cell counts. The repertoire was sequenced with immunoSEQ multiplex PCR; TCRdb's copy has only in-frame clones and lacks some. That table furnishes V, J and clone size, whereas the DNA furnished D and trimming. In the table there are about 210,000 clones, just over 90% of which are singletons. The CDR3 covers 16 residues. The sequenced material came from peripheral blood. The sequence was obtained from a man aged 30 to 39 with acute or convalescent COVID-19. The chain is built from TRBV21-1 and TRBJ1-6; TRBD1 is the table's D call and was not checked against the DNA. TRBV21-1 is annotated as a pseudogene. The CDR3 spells CASSSGGRGPNSPLHF. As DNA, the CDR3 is TGTGCCAGCAGCAGTGGAGGAAGGGGGCCTAATTCACCCCTCCACTTT.